One and the same sample provided the 17 T cell receptor beta chains below, sequenced in a study of blood T cells in healthy people across ages. The second PCR ran 7 to 11 cycles with a sample-barcoded 5' primer and J-beta primers. TCRdb reprocessed the 5' RACE reads with MiXCR, giving one entry per CDR3 protein. The table includes hundreds of thousands of distinct CDR3 sequences, roughly 49% detected once. The sample was blood. These receptors all come from a woman aged 60-70 years in good health.

The table lists this clonotype with a few counts. The V gene is TRBV5-1, the J gene TRBJ2-5, with D possibly being TRBD1 (5 bases). V was cut by 4 bases and J by 5 bases, with 12 bases left in between. The CDR3 is 13 residues long. Germline CDR1 SGHRS, CDR2 YFSETQ. The CDR3: CASSQGMRETQYF. Written as DNA, the CDR3 is TGCGCCAGCAGCCAGGGCATGAGGGAGACCCAGTACTTC.

V is TRBV10-3 and J is TRBJ2-1; TRBD2 agrees at 8 bases. The junction had 14 bases not matched to a gene; V was cut back by 8 bases and J by 8 bases. The germline V gene has CDR1 ENHRY and CDR2 SYGVKD. The CDR3 spans 15 residues. CDR3 DNA: TGTGCCATCTTAGACCCGGGGGGGATAAGGGATGAGCAGTTCTTC. This translates into CAILDPGGIRDEQFF.

This clonotype was detected a few times. This chain uses TRBV5-1 with TRBJ2-4; the D gene is possibly TRBD1 (7 bases). The CDR3 covers 16 residues. In germline, CDR1 is SGHRS, CDR2 YFSETQ. Trimming shortened V by 1 base and J by 2 bases, and 13 bases separated the two germline ends. CDR3 protein: CASSLTGEATKNIQYF. The CDR3 nucleotides are TGCGCCAGCAGCTTGACAGGGGAGGCGACCAAAAACATTCAGTACTTC. Full variable domain (missing parts from reference TRBV5-1 and TRBJ2-4): KAGVTQTPRYLIKTRGQQVTLSCSPISGHRSVSWYQQTPGQGLQFLFEYFSETQRNKGNFPGRFSGRQFSNSRSEMNVSTLELGDSALYLCASSLTGEATKNIQYFGAGTRLSVL.

This clonotype was picked up a small number of times. V and J are TRBV20-1 and TRBJ1-6; 10 bases are shared with TRBD1. Germline-derived CDR1 and CDR2 are DFQATT and SNEGSKA (reference sequence). This CDR3 region has 14 residues. V was pared by 6 bases and J by 9 bases, with 8 bases of the junction left unmatched. Here the CDR3 reads CSALLTGGGSPLHF. The CDR3, as DNA: TGCAGTGCCCTATTGACAGGGGGCGGTTCACCCCTCCACTTT.

The rearrangement links TRBV7-9 to TRBJ2-7; no firm D call. Germline CDR1 is SEHNR and CDR2 is FQNEAQ (reference sequence). V shed 1 base and J shed 6 bases, with 13 bases lying between them. The CDR3 is made up of 14 amino acids. For the CDR3, the DNA is TGTGCCAGCAGCTTAGGAGAGCCCTACGGCGAGCAGTACTTC. It translates to CASSLGEPYGEQYF.

Comment on this clonotype: A much larger clone differs from this one at a single base, so this may be a read error. The chain uses TRBV2 and TRBJ2-1, with 12 bases that match TRBD2. This CDR3 has 15 amino acids. Germline-derived CDR1 and CDR2 are SNHLY and FYNNEI. The CDR3 here is CAGSDRTSGGREQFF. DNA for the CDR3: TGTGCCGGCAGTGATCGTACTAGCGGGGGGAGGGAGCAGTTCTTC. The full variable domain, completed using reference TRBV2 and TRBJ2-1, is EPEVTQTPSHQVTQMGQEVILRCVPISNHLYFYWYRQILGQKVEFLVSFYNNEISEKSEIFDDQFSVERPDGSNFTLKIRSTKLEDSAMYFCAGSDRTSGGREQFFGPGTRLTVL.

This clonotype was seen a handful of times. This chain connects TRBV4-3 to TRBJ1-6, with TRBD1 as a possible D gene (5 bases). The length of the CDR3 is 14 residues. The ends were cut back, 4 bases at V and 7 bases at J, with 11 bases in the middle. Germline V gives CDR1 LGHNA, CDR2 YSLEER. The CDR3: CASSLGARNSPLHF. The CDR3 DNA sequence: TGCGCCAGCAGCCTCGGGGCCCGAAATTCACCCCTCCACTTT.

The chain links TRBV7-2 to TRBJ1-2; 7 bases are shared with TRBD1. With V trimmed by 5 bases and J by 8 bases, 11 bases remained unmatched. Germline V CDR1 and CDR2: SGHTA, FQGNSA. The CDR3 contains 14 residues. CDR3 nucleotide sequence: TGTGCCAGCAGCCGGGACAGCTATCTGGGGGGCTACACCTTC. Translated, it gives CASSRDSYLGGYTF.

The table lists this clonotype with a few counts. The CDR3 DNA sequence: TGCGCCAGCAGCTGGACAGGGGAGAATGAAAAACTGTTTTTT. Amino acids: CASSWTGENEKLFF. V gene TRBV5-1 combines with J gene TRBJ1-4; the match to TRBD1 covers 9 bases. Germline V gives CDR1 SGHRS, CDR2 YFSETQ. This CDR3 region has 14 residues. Germline trimming cut 3 bases from V and 5 bases from J; bases unmatched to any gene: 2.

The gene calls are TRBV3-1 and TRBJ2-6; D call uncertain. Between the trimmed V and J ends, which lost 1 base and 0 bases, there was a span of 7 bases. Germline V gene data show CDR1 as LGHDT and CDR2 as YNNKEL (reference sequence). This CDR3 has 16 residues. CDR3 region: CASSQALPSGANVLTF. CDR3 DNA: TGTGCCAGCAGCCAAGCACTACCCTCTGGGGCCAACGTCCTGACTTTC.

DNA of the CDR3: TGTGCCAGCAGACTTACAGGGTTCGACCCAGATACGCAGTATTTT. Its translation is CASRLTGFDPDTQYF. The rearrangement links TRBV12-3 or TRBV12-4 to TRBJ2-3, with D maybe TRBD1 (6 bases). The CDR3 consists of 15 residues. With 6 bases removed from V and 4 bases from J, the gap between germline ends came to 17 bases.

CDR3 protein: CASSLVPPLAGLYNEQFF. The CDR3 bases are TGTGCCAGCAGCTTAGTACCACCACTAGCGGGCCTCTACAATGAGCAGTTCTTC. This chain uses TRBV13 with TRBJ2-1; 9 bases match TRBD2. This CDR3 has 18 amino acids. J lost 3 bases, V lost 1 base, and 10 bases had no gene match. Germline loops: CDR1 PRHDT, CDR2 FYEKMQ (reference sequence). The full variable domain, its missing parts supplied by reference TRBV13 and TRBJ2-1, is AAGVIQSPRHLIKEKRETATLKCYPIPRHDTVYWYQQGPGQDPQFLISFYEKMQSDKGSIPDRFSAQQFSDYHSELNMSSLELGDSALYFCASSLVPPLAGLYNEQFFGPGTRLTVL.

This chain uses TRBV18 with TRBJ1-5; D is undetermined. The CDR3 contains 15 residues. V was cut by 2 bases and J by 7 bases, with 15 bases left in between. Germline loops: CDR1 KGHSH, CDR2 LQKENI. Here the CDR3 reads CASSPGGQVSQPQHF. The CDR3 coding sequence is TGTGCCAGCTCACCAGGCGGGCAGGTTTCACAGCCCCAGCATTTT. The full variable domain, in which reference TRBV18 and TRBJ1-5 provide the parts outside the CDR3, is NAGVMQNPRHLVRRRGQEARLRCSPMKGHSHVYWYRQLPEEGLKFMVYLQKENIIDESGMPKERFSAEFPKEGPSILRIQQVVRGDSAAYFCASSPGGQVSQPQHFGDGTRLSIL.

The chain uses TRBV6-2 or TRBV6-3 and TRBJ2-7, with D tentatively TRBD1 or TRBD2 (5 bases each). Germline CDR1 and CDR2: MNHEY and SVGEGT. V was shortened by 0 bases and J by 5 bases, with 11 bases between the two germline ends. The CDR3 extends over 14 amino acids. CDR3 nucleotides: TGTGCCAGCAGTTACTCTGGGGGACCGGACGAGCAGTACTTC. Its translation: CASSYSGGPDEQYF.

Only one count was recorded for this clonotype. This chain uses TRBV20-1 with TRBJ2-3; 9 nucleotides align to TRBD1. CDR1 DFQATT and CDR2 SNEGSKA come from the germline V gene (reference sequence). CDR3 length equals 15 residues. The V gene end was trimmed by 2 bases and the J gene end by 3 bases; junction bases not matched to a gene: 6. The chain's CDR3 is CSARMGTGTTDTQYF. The CDR3 DNA follows: TGCAGTGCTAGAATGGGGACAGGGACTACAGATACGCAGTATTTT.

The DNA for the CDR3 is TGTGCCAGCAGCTTAGGAACAGGGGGGGCCAACGTCCTGACTTTC. It translates to CASSLGTGGANVLTF. The chain recombines TRBV7-2 with TRBJ2-6, with TRBD1 as a possible D gene (6 bases). The germline gives CDR1 SGHTA, CDR2 FQGNSA. V lost 1 base to trimming and J lost 4 bases, with 8 bases between them. The CDR3 is 15 residues long.

V usage is TRBV24-1 and J usage is TRBJ2-5; D is possibly TRBD1 (6 bases). The J call may be mistaken, given a closer DNA end match to TRBJ2-7. The CDR3 is made up of 18 amino acids. The germline V gene has CDR1 KGHDR and CDR2 SFDVKD. CDR3 amino acids: CATSDLQGGPQGTYEQYF. CDR3 DNA sequence: TGTGCCACCAGTGATTTGCAAGGCGGCCCTCAGGGGACCTACGAGCAGTACTTC.